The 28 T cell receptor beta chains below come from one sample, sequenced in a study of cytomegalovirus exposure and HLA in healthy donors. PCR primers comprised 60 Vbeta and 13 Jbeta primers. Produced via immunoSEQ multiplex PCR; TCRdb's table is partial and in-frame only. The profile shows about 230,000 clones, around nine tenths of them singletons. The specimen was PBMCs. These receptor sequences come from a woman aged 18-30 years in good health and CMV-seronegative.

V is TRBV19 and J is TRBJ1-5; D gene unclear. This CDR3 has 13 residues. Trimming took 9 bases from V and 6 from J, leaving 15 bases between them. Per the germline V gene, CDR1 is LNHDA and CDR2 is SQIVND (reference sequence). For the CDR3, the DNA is TGTGCCAGCAGCGTATTCCCTTTTCAGCCCCAGCATTTT. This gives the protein CASSVFPFQPQHF.

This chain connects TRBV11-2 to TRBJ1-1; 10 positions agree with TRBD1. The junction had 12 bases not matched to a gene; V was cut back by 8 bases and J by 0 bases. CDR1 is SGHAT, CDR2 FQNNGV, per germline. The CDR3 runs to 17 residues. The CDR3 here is CASGKAWDRGLNTEAFF. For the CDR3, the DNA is TGTGCCAGCGGAAAGGCATGGGACAGGGGCTTGAACACTGAAGCTTTCTTT.

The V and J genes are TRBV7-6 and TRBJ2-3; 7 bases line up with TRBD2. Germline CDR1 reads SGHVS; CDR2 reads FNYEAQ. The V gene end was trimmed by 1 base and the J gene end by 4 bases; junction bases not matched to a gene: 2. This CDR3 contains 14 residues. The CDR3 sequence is CASSLVGLADTQYF. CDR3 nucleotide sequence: TGTGCCAGCAGCTTAGTAGGACTAGCAGATACGCAGTATTTT.

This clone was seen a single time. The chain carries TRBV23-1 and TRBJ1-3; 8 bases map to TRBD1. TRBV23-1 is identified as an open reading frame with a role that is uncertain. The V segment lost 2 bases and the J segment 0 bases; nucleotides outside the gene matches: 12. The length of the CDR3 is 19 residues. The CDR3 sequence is CASSQPIRDRGHSGNTIYF. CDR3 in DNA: TGCGCCAGCAGTCAACCAATTCGAGACAGGGGCCACTCTGGAAACACCATATATTTT.

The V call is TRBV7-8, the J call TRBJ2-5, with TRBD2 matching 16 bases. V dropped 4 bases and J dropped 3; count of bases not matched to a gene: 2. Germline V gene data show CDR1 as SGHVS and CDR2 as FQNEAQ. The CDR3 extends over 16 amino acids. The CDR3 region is CASSSGLAGGKETQYF. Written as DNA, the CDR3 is TGTGCCAGCAGCTCGGGACTAGCGGGAGGGAAAGAGACCCAGTACTTC. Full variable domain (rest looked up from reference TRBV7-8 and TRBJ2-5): GAGVSQSPRYKVAKRGQDVALRCDPISGHVSLFWYQQALGQGPEFLTYFQNEAQLDKSGLPSDRFFAERPEGSVSTLKIQRTQQEDSAVYLCASSSGLAGGKETQYFGPGTRLLVL.

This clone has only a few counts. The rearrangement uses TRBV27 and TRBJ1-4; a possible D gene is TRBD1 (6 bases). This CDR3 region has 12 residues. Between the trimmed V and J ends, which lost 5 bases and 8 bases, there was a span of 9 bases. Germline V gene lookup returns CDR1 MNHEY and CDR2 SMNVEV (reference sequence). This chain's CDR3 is CASSTGYEKLFF. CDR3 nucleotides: TGTGCCAGCAGTACAGGGTACGAAAAACTGTTTTTT.

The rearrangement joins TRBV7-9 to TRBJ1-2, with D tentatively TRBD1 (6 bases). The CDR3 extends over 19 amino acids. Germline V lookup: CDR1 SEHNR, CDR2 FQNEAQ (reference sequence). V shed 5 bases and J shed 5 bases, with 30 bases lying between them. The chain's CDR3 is CASSASPGSGTSPPYGYTF. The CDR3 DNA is TGTGCCAGCAGCGCTTCACCCGGTAGTGGGACATCCCCCCCTTATGGCTACACCTTC. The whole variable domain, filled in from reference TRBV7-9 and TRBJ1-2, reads DTGVSQNPRHKITKRGQNVTFRCDPISEHNRLYWYRQTLGQGPEFLTYFQNEAQLEKSRLLSDRFSAERPKGSFSTLEIQRTEQGDSAMYLCASSASPGSGTSPPYGYTFGSGTRLTVV.

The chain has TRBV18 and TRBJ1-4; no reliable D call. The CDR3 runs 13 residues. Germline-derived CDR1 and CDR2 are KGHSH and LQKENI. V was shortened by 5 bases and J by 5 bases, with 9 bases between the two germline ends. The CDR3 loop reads CASSAEGNEKLFF. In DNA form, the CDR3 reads TGTGCCAGCTCAGCAGAGGGAAATGAAAAACTGTTTTTT.

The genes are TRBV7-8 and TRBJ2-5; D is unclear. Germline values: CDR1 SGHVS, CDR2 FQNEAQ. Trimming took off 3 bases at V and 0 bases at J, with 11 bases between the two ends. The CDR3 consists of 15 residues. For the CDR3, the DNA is TGTGCCAGCAGCTTCGCCGATGCGTACCAAGAGACCCAGTACTTC. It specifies CASSFADAYQETQYF. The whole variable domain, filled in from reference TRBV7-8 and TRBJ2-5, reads GAGVSQSPRYKVAKRGQDVALRCDPISGHVSLFWYQQALGQGPEFLTYFQNEAQLDKSGLPSDRFFAERPEGSVSTLKIQRTQQEDSAVYLCASSFADAYQETQYFGPGTRLLVL.

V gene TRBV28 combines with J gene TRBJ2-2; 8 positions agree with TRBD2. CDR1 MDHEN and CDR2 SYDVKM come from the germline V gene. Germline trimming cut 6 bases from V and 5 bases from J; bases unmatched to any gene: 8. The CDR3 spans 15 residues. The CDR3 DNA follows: TGTGCCAGCAGCCCGGGACTAGGTTGGACCGGGGAGCTGTTTTTT. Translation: CASSPGLGWTGELFF.

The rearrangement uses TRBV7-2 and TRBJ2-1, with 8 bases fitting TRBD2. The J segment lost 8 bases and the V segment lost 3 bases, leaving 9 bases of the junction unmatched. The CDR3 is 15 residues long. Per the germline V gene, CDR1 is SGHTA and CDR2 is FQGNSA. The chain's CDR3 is CASSFTWRGEDEQFF. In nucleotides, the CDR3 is TGTGCCAGCAGCTTCACTTGGCGGGGGGAGGATGAGCAGTTCTTC.

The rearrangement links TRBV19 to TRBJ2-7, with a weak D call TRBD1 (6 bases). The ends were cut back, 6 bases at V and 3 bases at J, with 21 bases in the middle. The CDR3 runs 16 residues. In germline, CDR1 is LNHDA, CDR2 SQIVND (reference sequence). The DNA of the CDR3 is TGTGCCAGTAGCAGGGGACCCCCCAGGGTTTTCTACGAGCAGTACTTC. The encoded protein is CASSRGPPRVFYEQYF.

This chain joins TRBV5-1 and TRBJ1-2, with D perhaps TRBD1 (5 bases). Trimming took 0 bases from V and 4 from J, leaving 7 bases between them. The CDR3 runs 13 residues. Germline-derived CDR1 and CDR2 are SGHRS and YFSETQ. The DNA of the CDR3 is TGCGCCAGCAGCTTGGGGGGGGTCTATGGCTACACCTTC. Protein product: CASSLGGVYGYTF.

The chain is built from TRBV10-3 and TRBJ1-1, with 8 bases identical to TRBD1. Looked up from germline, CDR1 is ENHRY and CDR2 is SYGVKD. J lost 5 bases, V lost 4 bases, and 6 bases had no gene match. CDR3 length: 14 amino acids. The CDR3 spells CAISGQGTGTEAFF. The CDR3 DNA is TGTGCCATCAGTGGACAGGGGACGGGGACTGAAGCTTTCTTT.

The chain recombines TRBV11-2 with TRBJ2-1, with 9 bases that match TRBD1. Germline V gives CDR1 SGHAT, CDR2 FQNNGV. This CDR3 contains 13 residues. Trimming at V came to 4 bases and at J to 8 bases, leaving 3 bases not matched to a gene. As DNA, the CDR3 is TGTGCCAGCAGCTCCCGGGACAGGGATGAGCAGTTCTTC. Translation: CASSSRDRDEQFF.

This CDR3 is CASSLLPTGVGETQYF. The CDR3, as DNA: TGTGCCAGCAGCCTTCTCCCGACAGGGGTGGGGGAGACCCAGTACTTC. The V gene is TRBV11-2, the J gene TRBJ2-5, with 8 bases aligning to TRBD1. This CDR3 region has 16 residues. V lost 5 bases, J lost 5 bases, and 13 bases stayed unmatched. Germline V lookup: CDR1 SGHAT, CDR2 FQNNGV.

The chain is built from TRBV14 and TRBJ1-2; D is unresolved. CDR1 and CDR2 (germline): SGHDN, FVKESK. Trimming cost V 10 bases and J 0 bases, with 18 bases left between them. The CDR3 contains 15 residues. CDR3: CATATRSRTNYGYTF. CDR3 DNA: TGTGCCACCGCGACTAGATCCAGGACTAACTATGGCTACACCTTC.

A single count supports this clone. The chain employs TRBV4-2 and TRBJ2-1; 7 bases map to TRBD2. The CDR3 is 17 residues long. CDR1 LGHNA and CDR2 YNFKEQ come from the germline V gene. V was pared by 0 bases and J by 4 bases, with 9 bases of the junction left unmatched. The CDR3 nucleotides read TGTGCCAGCAGCCAAGATCAGGGCGGGGGAGGGTACAATGAGCAGTTCTTC. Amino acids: CASSQDQGGGGYNEQFF.

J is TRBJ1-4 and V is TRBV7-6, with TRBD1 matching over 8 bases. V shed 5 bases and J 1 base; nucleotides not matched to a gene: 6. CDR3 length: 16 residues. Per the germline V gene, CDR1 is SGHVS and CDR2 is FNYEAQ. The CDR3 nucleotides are TGTGCCAGCAGCCGCGGACAGGGCCGAACTAATGAAAAACTGTTTTTT. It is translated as CASSRGQGRTNEKLFF. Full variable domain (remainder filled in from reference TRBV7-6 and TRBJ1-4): GAGVSQSPRYKVTKRGQDVALRCDPISGHVSLYWYRQALGQGPEFLTYFNYEAQQDKSGLPNDRFSAERPEGSISTLTIQRTEQRDSAMYRCASSRGQGRTNEKLFFGSGTQLSVL.

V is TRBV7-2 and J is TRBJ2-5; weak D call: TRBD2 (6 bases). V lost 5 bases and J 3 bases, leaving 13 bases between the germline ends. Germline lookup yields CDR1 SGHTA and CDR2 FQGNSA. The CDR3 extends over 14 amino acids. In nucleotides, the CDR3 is TGTGCCAGCAGCCACGGGAGAATAAAAGAGACCCAGTACTTC. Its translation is CASSHGRIKETQYF. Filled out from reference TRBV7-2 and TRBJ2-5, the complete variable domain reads GAGVSQSPSNKVTEKGKDVELRCDPISGHTALYWYRQSLGQGLEFLIYFQGNSAPDKSGLPSDRFSAERTGGSVSTLTIQRTQQEDSAVYLCASSHGRIKETQYFGPGTRLLVL.

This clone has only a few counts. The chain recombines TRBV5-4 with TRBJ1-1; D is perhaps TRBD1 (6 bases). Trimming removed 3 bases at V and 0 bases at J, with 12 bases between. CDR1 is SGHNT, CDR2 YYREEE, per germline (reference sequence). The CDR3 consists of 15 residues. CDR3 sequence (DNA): TGTGCCAGCAGCTCCCGACAGGCCTTGAACACTGAAGCTTTCTTT. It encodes CASSSRQALNTEAFF. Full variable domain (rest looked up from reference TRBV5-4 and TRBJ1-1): ETGVTQSPTHLIKTRGQQVTLRCSSQSGHNTVSWYQQALGQGPQFIFQYYREEENGRGNFPPRFSGLQFPNYSSELNVNALELDDSALYLCASSSRQALNTEAFFGQGTRLTVV.

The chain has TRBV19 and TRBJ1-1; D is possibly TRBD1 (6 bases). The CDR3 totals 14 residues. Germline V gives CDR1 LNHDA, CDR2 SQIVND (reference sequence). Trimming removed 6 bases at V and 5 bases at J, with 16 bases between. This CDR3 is CASSLSGGWTEAFF. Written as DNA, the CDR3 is TGTGCCAGTAGCCTTTCGGGGGGCTGGACTGAAGCTTTCTTT.

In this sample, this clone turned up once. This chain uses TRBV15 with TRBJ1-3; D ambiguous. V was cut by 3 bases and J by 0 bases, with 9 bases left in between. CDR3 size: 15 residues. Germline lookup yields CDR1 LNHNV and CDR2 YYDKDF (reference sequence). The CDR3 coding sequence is TGTGCCACCAGCAGGGGTCGGGGCTCTGGAAACACCATATATTTT. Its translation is CATSRGRGSGNTIYF. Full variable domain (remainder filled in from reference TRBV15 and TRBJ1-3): DAMVIQNPRYQVTQFGKPVTLSCSQTLNHNVMYWYQQKSSQAPKLLFHYYDKDFNNEADTPDNFQSRRPNTSFCFLDIRSPGLGDTAMYLCATSRGRGSGNTIYFGEGSWLTVV.

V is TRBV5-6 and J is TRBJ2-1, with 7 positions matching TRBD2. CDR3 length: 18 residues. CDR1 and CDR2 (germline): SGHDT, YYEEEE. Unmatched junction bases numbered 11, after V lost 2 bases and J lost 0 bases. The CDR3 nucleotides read TGTGCCAGCAGCTTATCTCCCCCTAGCGGCCGCTCCTACAATGAGCAGTTCTTC. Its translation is CASSLSPPSGRSYNEQFF.

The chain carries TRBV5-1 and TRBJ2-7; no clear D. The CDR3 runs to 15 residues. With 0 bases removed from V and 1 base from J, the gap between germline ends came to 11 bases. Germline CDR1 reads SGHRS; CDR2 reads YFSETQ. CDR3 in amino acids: CASSLDPTSSYEQYF. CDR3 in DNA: TGCGCCAGCAGCTTGGACCCGACATCATCCTACGAGCAGTACTTC.

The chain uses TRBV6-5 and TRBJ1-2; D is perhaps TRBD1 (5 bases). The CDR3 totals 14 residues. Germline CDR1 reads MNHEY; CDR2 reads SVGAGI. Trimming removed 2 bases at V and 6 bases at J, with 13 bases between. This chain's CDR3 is CASSYVRGLNGYTF. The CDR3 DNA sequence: TGTGCCAGCAGTTACGTAAGGGGATTGAATGGCTACACCTTC.

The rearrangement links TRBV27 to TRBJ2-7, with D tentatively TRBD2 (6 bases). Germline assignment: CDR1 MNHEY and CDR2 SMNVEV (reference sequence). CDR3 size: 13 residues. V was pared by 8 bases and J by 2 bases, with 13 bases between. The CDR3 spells CASGRTVTYEQYF. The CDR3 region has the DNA TGTGCCAGCGGGAGGACGGTCACCTACGAGCAGTACTTC.

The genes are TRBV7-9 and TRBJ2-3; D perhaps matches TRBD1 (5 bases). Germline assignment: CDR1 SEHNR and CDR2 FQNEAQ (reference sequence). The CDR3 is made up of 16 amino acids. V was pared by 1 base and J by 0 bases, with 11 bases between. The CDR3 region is CASSLEKGLSTDTQYF. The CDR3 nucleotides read TGTGCCAGCAGCTTAGAAAAGGGGCTAAGCACAGATACGCAGTATTTT.